The 32 T cell receptor beta chains given below trace back to one sample, sequenced in a study of T cells after yellow fever vaccination. TCRdb fed the 5' RACE reads into MiXCR, producing one record per CDR3 protein. The sample consists of fewer than 350,000 distinct CDR3 sequences, around 3.6% of them appearing once. This specimen was PBMCs, taken on the day of the yellow fever booster vaccination. These receptors originate from a man aged 18 to 29 who received the YFV17D yellow fever vaccine.

This clonotype was counted only a few times. The chain uses TRBV4-1 and TRBJ1-1; weak D call: TRBD1 (5 bases). Germline V gene data show CDR1 as MGHRA and CDR2 as YSYEKL. This CDR3 is 14 amino acids long. V was clipped by 0 bases and J by 5 bases, with 10 bases between them. The chain's CDR3 is CASSQDPRETEAFF. CDR3 bases: TGCGCCAGCAGCCAAGACCCCAGGGAAACTGAAGCTTTCTTT.

This chain connects TRBV12-3 or TRBV12-4 to TRBJ1-5; tentative D call: TRBD1 (5 bases). V lost 1 base, J lost 7 bases, and 11 bases lay in between. The CDR3 is made up of 14 amino acids. CDR3 loop: CASSLGTTQQPQHF. The CDR3 nucleotides are TGTGCCAGCAGTTTAGGGACAACCCAGCAGCCCCAGCATTTT.

This clonotype has at least ten counts. The chain couples TRBV7-2 to TRBJ2-2, with D hard to call. Trimming removed 3 bases at V and 0 bases at J, with 11 bases between. Per the germline V gene, CDR1 is SGHTA and CDR2 is FQGNSA. CDR3 length: 16 amino acids. CDR3: CASSFGGHANTGELFF. CDR3 sequence (DNA): TGTGCCAGCAGCTTCGGCGGTCATGCGAACACCGGGGAGCTGTTTTTT.

This clonotype was seen many times. The gene calls are TRBV5-1 and TRBJ2-3, with 8 bases matching TRBD2. CDR1 and CDR2 from the germline V gene are SGHRS and YFSETQ. J was trimmed by 3 bases and V by 2 bases; bases with no gene match: 11. This CDR3 is 17 amino acids long. DNA for the CDR3: TGCGCCAGCAGCTTCTCCTATGCGGGGGGAAATACAGATACGCAGTATTTT. Translated, it gives CASSFSYAGGNTDTQYF. Drawing the rest from reference TRBV5-1 and TRBJ2-3, the complete variable domain is KAGVTQTPRYLIKTRGQQVTLSCSPISGHRSVSWYQQTPGQGLQFLFEYFSETQRNKGNFPGRFSGRQFSNSRSEMNVSTLELGDSALYLCASSFSYAGGNTDTQYFGPGTRLTVL.

The chain employs TRBV7-2 and TRBJ2-7; 10 nucleotides match TRBD1. Trimming at V came to 1 base and at J to 4 bases, leaving 1 base not matched to a gene. The V gene's germline CDR1 is SGHTA and CDR2 FQGNSA. The CDR3 loop spans 14 amino acids. The CDR3 spells CASSLGDRGYEQYF. CDR3 sequence (DNA): TGTGCCAGCAGCTTAGGGGACAGGGGATACGAGCAGTACTTC.

The chain combines TRBV18 with TRBJ2-1; possible D gene TRBD1, 6 bases. V was cut by 4 bases and J by 0 bases, with 13 bases left in between. The CDR3 is 16 residues long. The germline gives CDR1 KGHSH, CDR2 LQKENI. The CDR3: CASSRRQASSYNEQFF. CDR3 DNA: TGTGCCAGCTCACGTCGACAGGCAAGCTCCTACAATGAGCAGTTCTTC.

This clonotype has ten or more counts. J is TRBJ2-2 and V is TRBV19, with D maybe TRBD1 (5 bases). The CDR3 spans 14 residues. Trimming removed 5 bases at V and 3 bases at J, with 10 bases between. The germline V gene has CDR1 LNHDA and CDR2 SQIVND (reference sequence). The CDR3 sequence is CASSPGQYTGELFF. The CDR3 DNA is TGTGCCAGTAGTCCAGGACAATACACCGGGGAGCTGTTTTTT.

The chain is built from TRBV12-3 or TRBV12-4 and TRBJ1-1; D might be TRBD1 (5 bases). CDR3 length: 16 amino acids. V lost 4 bases and J lost 5, with 20 bases in between. The CDR3 loop is CASSSQAPLGGTEAFF. Here the CDR3 DNA reads TGTGCCAGCAGTTCCCAGGCTCCCCTGGGGGGTACTGAAGCTTTCTTT.

In this sample, this clonotype turned up many times. This chain joins TRBV5-1 and TRBJ2-1; D is unresolved. V dropped 1 base and J dropped 9 bases, with 11 bases sitting between them. The CDR3 extends over 13 amino acids. Per germline, CDR1 SGHRS and CDR2 YFSETQ. CDR3 in amino acids: CASSLILEGEQFF. DNA for the CDR3: TGCGCCAGCAGCTTGATATTAGAAGGTGAGCAGTTCTTC.

The chain joins TRBV12-3 or TRBV12-4 to TRBJ1-2; D might be TRBD1 (5 bases). The CDR3 extends over 13 amino acids. V was cut by 6 bases and J by 5 bases, with 13 bases left in between. CDR3 DNA: TGTGCCAGCAGGCTCACAGGTAGTTATGGCTACACCTTC. It is translated as CASRLTGSYGYTF.

This clonotype was observed at least ten times. The V call is TRBV10-3, the J call TRBJ2-7; tentatively, D is TRBD1 or TRBD2 (5 bases each). CDR1 ENHRY and CDR2 SYGVKD come from the germline V gene. The CDR3 runs to 14 residues. Trimming took off 5 bases at V and 3 bases at J, with 14 bases between the two ends. The CDR3, as DNA: TGTGCCATCAGTCCCGGTGGGGGAATCTACGAGCAGTACTTC. Protein sequence: CAISPGGGIYEQYF.

V and J are TRBV4-1 and TRBJ1-6; D gene uncertain. This CDR3 comprises 16 residues. Trimming cost V 0 bases and J 0 bases, with 6 bases left between them. Per germline, CDR1 MGHRA and CDR2 YSYEKL. The CDR3 reads CASSQDPGSYNSPLHF. The CDR3 DNA follows: TGCGCCAGCAGCCAAGATCCGGGCTCCTATAATTCACCCCTCCACTTT.

This clonotype was picked up many times. The chain has TRBV12-3 or TRBV12-4 and TRBJ2-1, with 14 bases aligning to TRBD2. Trimming took 3 bases from V and 7 from J; bases not matched to a gene: 14. CDR3 length: 19 amino acids. CDR3 amino acids: CASSFDLGTSGGTLNEQFF. CDR3 coding DNA: TGTGCCAGCAGTTTCGACCTTGGGACTAGCGGGGGAACGCTTAATGAGCAGTTCTTC.

The rearrangement joins TRBV5-1 to TRBJ2-6; 7 bases are a match to TRBD1. Germline-derived CDR1 and CDR2 are SGHRS and YFSETQ. The CDR3 runs 18 residues. V dropped 0 bases and J dropped 0; count of bases not matched to a gene: 6. CDR3 loop: CASSLAWTGTSGANVLTF. The CDR3 DNA reads TGCGCCAGCAGCTTGGCGTGGACAGGAACCTCTGGGGCCAACGTCCTGACTTTC.

This clonotype was seen many times. The genes are TRBV7-8 and TRBJ2-5; the match to TRBD1 covers 8 bases. V lost 1 base and J lost 7; bases outside the gene matches: 5. Germline V gene data show CDR1 as SGHVS and CDR2 as FQNEAQ. The CDR3 is made up of 14 amino acids. The CDR3 reads CASSLGQGSGTQYF. DNA for the CDR3: TGTGCCAGCAGCTTAGGACAGGGGTCAGGGACCCAGTACTTC.

This clonotype appeared a few times. This sequence joins TRBV5-1 and TRBJ2-2; the D is unclear. Germline loops: CDR1 SGHRS, CDR2 YFSETQ. The CDR3 has 16 amino acids. The V end was cut by 3 bases, the J end by 0 bases, with 12 bases between. The CDR3 coding sequence is TGCGCCAGCAGCTCCTCCAGCAACGCGAACACCGGGGAGCTGTTTTTT. It encodes CASSSSSNANTGELFF.

At least ten counts were recorded for this clonotype. V gene TRBV7-2 combines with J gene TRBJ2-4, with D possibly called TRBD1 or TRBD2 (6 bases each). CDR1 SGHTA and CDR2 FQGNSA come from the germline V gene. CDR3 length equals 13 residues. V lost 3 bases and J 8 bases, leaving 11 bases between the germline ends. The CDR3 nucleotides read TGTGCCAGCAGCTTTACGGGGGCCGACATTCAGTACTTC. This translates into CASSFTGADIQYF.

This clonotype showed up many times. The chain combines TRBV7-3 with TRBJ2-1, with D unresolved. The CDR3 is made up of 15 amino acids. Trimming pared 5 bases from V and 3 bases from J, leaving 14 bases between. Germline V gene data show CDR1 as SGHTA and CDR2 as FQGTGA. CDR3 nucleotides: TGTGCCAGCAGCCCCCGTGAGGCCCACTACAATGAGCAGTTCTTC. Protein: CASSPREAHYNEQFF.

The chain carries TRBV7-9 and TRBJ2-4, with no clear D. This CDR3 is built from 14 residues. Trimming removed 1 base from V and 8 bases from J, with 12 bases in between. Germline V gene data show CDR1 as SEHNR and CDR2 as FQNEAQ (reference sequence). The DNA of the CDR3 is TGTGCCAGCAGCTTAGAGCGCGTCAGAGACATTCAGTACTTC. Amino acids: CASSLERVRDIQYF.

In regard to this clonotype: A read error may be the cause here, since a much bigger clone is one base away. The V gene is TRBV7-2, the J gene TRBJ2-3, with a tentative D call TRBD1 (6 bases). The CDR3 is made up of 13 amino acids. Germline-derived CDR1 and CDR2 are SGHTA and FQGNSA. Trimming took off 4 bases at V and 4 bases at J, with 9 bases between the two ends. CDR3 DNA sequence: TGTGCCAGCAGCTGGACAGCCTCAGATACGCAGTATTTT. Its translation is CASSWTASDTQYF.

This clonotype showed up many times. This chain connects TRBV10-3 to TRBJ2-5; 11 positions match TRBD1. Germline values: CDR1 ENHRY, CDR2 SYGVKD. The ends lost 10 bases at V and 4 bases at J; junction bases unmatched: 8. CDR3 length: 14 amino acids. In DNA, the CDR3 is TGTGCCACCTTAGGACAGGGGGCATTAGAGACCCAGTACTTC. It specifies CATLGQGALETQYF.

In its sample, this clonotype was seen many times. J is TRBJ2-5 and V is TRBV7-2, with a weak D call TRBD2 (6 bases). Germline CDR1 and CDR2: SGHTA and FQGNSA. This CDR3 spans 15 amino acids. Between the trimmed V and J ends, which lost 1 base and 1 base, there was a span of 10 bases. CDR3 DNA sequence: TGTGCCAGCAGCTTAGTTGGAGGGGCCCAAGAGACCCAGTACTTC. Translating gives CASSLVGGAQETQYF.

The chain employs TRBV6-2 or TRBV6-3 and TRBJ2-7, with 10 nucleotides matching TRBD1. There are 14 residues in the CDR3. CDR1 is MNHEY, CDR2 SVGEGT, per germline. V shed 6 bases and J 4 bases; nucleotides not matched to a gene: 6. This chain's CDR3 is CASSDRGLVYEQYF. The CDR3, as DNA: TGTGCCAGCAGCGACAGGGGGCTGGTTTACGAGCAGTACTTC.

This clonotype was detected many times. The chain is built from TRBV5-1 and TRBJ2-7; 9 nucleotides align to TRBD1. The CDR3 is 13 residues long. The V gene end was trimmed by 7 bases and the J gene end by 5 bases; junction bases not matched to a gene: 7. Germline CDR1 is SGHRS and CDR2 is YFSETQ. The CDR3 is CASLAGTGNEQYF. The CDR3, as DNA: TGCGCCAGCCTGGCCGGGACAGGGAACGAGCAGTACTTC.

This clonotype was seen at least ten times. The CDR3: CAWIRASYEQYF. As DNA, the CDR3 is TGTGCCTGGATACGAGCATCCTACGAGCAGTACTTC. V gene TRBV30 combines with J gene TRBJ2-7; D is unresolved. Per germline, CDR1 GTSNPN and CDR2 SVGIG (reference sequence). This CDR3 has 12 residues. V was trimmed by 4 bases and J by 1 base, leaving 8 bases between them.

Many counts were recorded for this clonotype. V gene TRBV7-3 combines with J gene TRBJ2-5, with TRBD2 matching 7 bases. Germline CDR1 and CDR2: SGHTA and FQGTGA. This CDR3 has 15 amino acids. V shed 5 bases, J shed 1 base, and the junction held 7 bases outside the gene matches. CDR3 amino acids: CASSLWGGVQETQYF. CDR3 bases: TGTGCCAGCAGCCTGTGGGGGGGGGTCCAAGAGACCCAGTACTTC.

This clonotype appeared a few times. This rearrangement joins TRBV7-2 to TRBJ2-3; 7 positions match TRBD1. Germline assignment: CDR1 SGHTA and CDR2 FQGNSA. The CDR3 consists of 13 residues. V was clipped by 6 bases and J by 3 bases; unmatched bases: 3. The CDR3 DNA sequence: TGTGCCAGCAGGACGACAGGGACAGATACGCAGTATTTT. It encodes CASRTTGTDTQYF.

This clonotype was counted ten times or more. The chain uses TRBV30 and TRBJ1-1; D gene ambiguous. V dropped 7 bases and J dropped 3 bases, with 9 bases sitting between them. The germline V gene encodes CDR1 GTSNPN and CDR2 SVGIG (reference sequence). The CDR3 sequence is 11 residues long. The CDR3 spells CALGLYTEAFF. The CDR3 nucleotides read TGTGCCTTAGGACTTTACACTGAAGCTTTCTTT.

A word on this clonotype: Possible read error: a much larger clone is one base away. J is TRBJ2-3 and V is TRBV5-1; 7 nucleotides agree with TRBD1. Germline V lookup: CDR1 SGHRS, CDR2 YFSETQ. The CDR3 totals 13 residues. Trimming at V came to 7 bases and at J to 1 base, leaving 3 bases not matched to a gene. The CDR3 DNA sequence: TGCGCCAGCTGTACAGGGGGCACAGATACGCAGTATTTT. Translated: CASCTGGTDTQYF.

This clonotype has at least ten counts. The chain uses TRBV4-2 and TRBJ2-6; D is unresolved. V gave up 4 bases and J gave up 1 base, with 11 bases separating them. This CDR3 has 16 amino acids. Germline CDR1 reads LGHNA; CDR2 reads YNFKEQ. This CDR3 is CASSPFADSGANVLTF. The CDR3 region has the DNA TGTGCCAGCAGCCCATTCGCCGATTCTGGGGCCAACGTCCTGACTTTC.

This clonotype was detected many times. The chain recombines TRBV27 with TRBJ2-1; D may correspond to TRBD1 or TRBD2 (5 bases each). The CDR3 extends over 15 amino acids. The V end lost 2 bases, the J end lost 5 bases, and 13 bases lay between the germline ends. Germline assignment: CDR1 MNHEY and CDR2 SMNVEV (reference sequence). CDR3 sequence: CASSLTGLFDNEQFF. In DNA, the CDR3 is TGTGCCAGCAGTTTAACGGGGCTCTTTGACAATGAGCAGTTCTTC.

This clonotype was found many times. This chain connects TRBV5-1 to TRBJ2-1; D is uncertain. The CDR3 consists of 16 residues. Looked up from germline, CDR1 is SGHRS and CDR2 is YFSETQ. V gave up 2 bases and J gave up 6 bases, with 18 bases separating them. The CDR3 reads CASSFVMVGSSNEQFF. CDR3 bases: TGCGCCAGCAGCTTTGTCATGGTAGGGTCCAGCAATGAGCAGTTCTTC.